These 5 T cell receptor beta chains were sequenced from one sample in a study of breast tumors, draining lymph nodes, adjacent tissues. Axillary draining lymph nodes of breast cancer patients supplied the node samples. A single record per CDR3 protein comes from TCRdb applying MiXCR to the multiplex PCR reads. This sample yields 180,000 or so distinct CDR3 sequences, of which about 30% are seen a single time; 3.8% belongs to the top ten. The sequencing input was axillary lymph node tissue. These receptors were obtained from a female donor with breast cancer. Some clones in this sample may be carry-over from other donors' samples.

Turning to this clonotype: Just one base apart from a much larger clone, this may be a read error. The chain uses TRBV5-1 and TRBJ2-7; D gene unclear. This CDR3 contains 13 residues. The germline CDR1 and CDR2 sequences are SGHRS and YFSETQ. CDR3 coding DNA: TGCGCCAGCAGCTTGGGCGGTTTTGACGACCAGTACTTC. Protein sequence: CASSLGGFDDQYF.

The CDR3 DNA reads as TGCAGTGCGAGGTGGGGAGAGAATTCACCCCTCCACTTT. It specifies CSARWGENSPLHF. V and J are TRBV20-1 and TRBJ1-6; D is unresolved. The V end lost 6 bases, the J end lost 7 bases, and 13 bases lay between the germline ends. This CDR3 contains 13 residues. The V gene's germline CDR1 is DFQATT and CDR2 SNEGSKA (reference sequence).

This clonotype appeared many times. One end of the junction is discordant with germline, which a read error may explain. V is TRBV27 and J is TRBJ2-1, with TRBD1 matching 9 bases. There are 13 residues in the CDR3. Germline CDR1 is MNHEY and CDR2 is SMNVEV (reference sequence). CDR3 residues: CASSLYARDRVLF. In nucleotides, the CDR3 is TGTGCCAGCAGTTTATACGCCCGGGACAGGGTGCTCTTC.

The table lists this clonotype with many counts. The rearrangement uses TRBV5-5 and TRBJ2-3; no reliable D call. Trimming removed 4 bases from V and 6 bases from J, with 9 bases in between. The CDR3 covers 12 residues. Germline CDR1 and CDR2: SGHKS and YYEKEE (reference sequence). CDR3 in DNA: TGTGCCAGCAGCGATGAGGTGGATACGCAGTATTTT. It is translated as CASSDEVDTQYF.

V is TRBV7-2 and J is TRBJ1-2; D might be TRBD1 (5 bases). The CDR3 loop spans 15 amino acids. The germline gives CDR1 SGHTA, CDR2 FQGNSA. With 1 base removed from V and 6 bases from J, the gap between germline ends came to 15 bases. CDR3 nucleotides: TGTGCCAGCAGCTTAGTCCGGGGGACGGGGAATGGCTACACCTTC. Its translation is CASSLVRGTGNGYTF.